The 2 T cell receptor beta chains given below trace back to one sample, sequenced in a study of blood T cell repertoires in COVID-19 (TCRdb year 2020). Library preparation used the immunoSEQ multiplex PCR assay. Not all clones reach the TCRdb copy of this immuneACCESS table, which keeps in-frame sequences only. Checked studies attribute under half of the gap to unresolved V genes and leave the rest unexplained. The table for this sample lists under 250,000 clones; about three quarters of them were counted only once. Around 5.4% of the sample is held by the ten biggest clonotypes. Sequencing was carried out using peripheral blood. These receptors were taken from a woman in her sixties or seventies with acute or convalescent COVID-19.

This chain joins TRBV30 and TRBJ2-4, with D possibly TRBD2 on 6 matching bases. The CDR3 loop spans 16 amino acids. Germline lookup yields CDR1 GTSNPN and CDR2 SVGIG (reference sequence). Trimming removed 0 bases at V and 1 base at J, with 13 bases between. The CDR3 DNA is TGTGCCTGGAGTGTAGGTGGAGGGGTGGCCAAAAACATTCAGTACTTC. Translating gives CAWSVGGGVAKNIQYF.

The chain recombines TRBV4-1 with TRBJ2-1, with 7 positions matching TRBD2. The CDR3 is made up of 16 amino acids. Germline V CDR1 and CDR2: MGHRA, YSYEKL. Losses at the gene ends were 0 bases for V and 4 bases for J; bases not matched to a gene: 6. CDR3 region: CASSQDEAGIYNEQFF. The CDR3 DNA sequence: TGCGCCAGCAGCCAAGACGAAGCGGGAATATACAATGAGCAGTTCTTC.